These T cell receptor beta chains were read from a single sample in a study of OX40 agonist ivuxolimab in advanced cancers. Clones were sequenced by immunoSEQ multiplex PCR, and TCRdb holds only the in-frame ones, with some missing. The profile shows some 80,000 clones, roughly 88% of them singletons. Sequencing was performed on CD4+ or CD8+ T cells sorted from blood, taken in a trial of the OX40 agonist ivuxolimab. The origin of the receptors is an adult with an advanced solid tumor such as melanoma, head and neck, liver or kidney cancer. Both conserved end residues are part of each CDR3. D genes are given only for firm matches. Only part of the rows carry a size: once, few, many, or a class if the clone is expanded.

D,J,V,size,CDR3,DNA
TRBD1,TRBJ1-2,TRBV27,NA,CASGDRENYGYTF,TGTGCCAGCGGTGACAGGGAAAACTATGGCTACACCTTC
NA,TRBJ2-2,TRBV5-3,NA,CARSLIQGANTGELFF,TGTGCCAGAAGCTTGATTCAAGGCGCGAACACCGGGGAGCTGTTTTTT
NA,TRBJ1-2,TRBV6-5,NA,CASSYYGATYGYTF,TGTGCCAGCAGTTACTATGGAGCCACCTATGGCTACACCTTC
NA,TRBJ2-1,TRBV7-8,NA,CASSLFDLENPFF,TGTGCCAGCAGCTTATTCGACTTAGAGAATCCGTTCTTC
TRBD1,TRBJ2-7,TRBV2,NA,CATSRGQLYEQYF,TGTGCCACCTCCAGGGGGCAGCTCTACGAGCAGTACTTC
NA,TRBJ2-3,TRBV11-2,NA,CASSFDSFTDTQYF,TGTGCCAGCAGCTTTGACTCATTCACAGATACGCAGTATTTT
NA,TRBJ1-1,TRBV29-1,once,CSVVRQQNTEAFF,TGCAGCGTTGTACGGCAGCAGAACACTGAAGCTTTCTTT
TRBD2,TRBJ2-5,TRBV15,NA,CATSRLGGARETQYF,TGTGCCACCAGCCGGCTCGGGGGGGCAAGAGAGACCCAGTACTTC
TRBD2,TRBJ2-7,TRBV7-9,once,CASSLRGSGRGRGSEQYF,TGTGCCAGCAGCCTCCGGGGTAGCGGGAGGGGTAGGGGCTCCGAGCAGTACTTC
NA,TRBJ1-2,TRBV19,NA,CASSIDRDLDGYTF,TGTGCCAGTAGTATCGACCGGGATCTCGATGGCTACACCTTC
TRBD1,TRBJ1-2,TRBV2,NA,CASKGQQGYGYTF,TGTGCCAGCAAGGGACAGCAAGGCTATGGCTACACCTTC
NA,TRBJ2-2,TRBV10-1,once,CASSMGTGELFF,TGCGCCAGCAGCATGGGGACCGGGGAGCTGTTTTTT
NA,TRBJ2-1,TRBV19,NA,CASSQQGREQFF,TGTGCCAGTAGTCAACAGGGTCGGGAGCAGTTCTTC
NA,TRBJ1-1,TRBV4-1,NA,CASSQIDIMALGTEAFF,TGCGCCAGCAGCCAGATCGATATTATGGCCTTGGGCACTGAAGCTTTCTTT
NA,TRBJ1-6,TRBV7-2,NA,CASSFNNGGRDSPLHF,TGTGCCAGCAGCTTCAACAATGGGGGTAGGGATTCACCCCTCCACTTT
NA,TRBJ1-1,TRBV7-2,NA,CASRGGRMNTEAFF,TGTGCCAGCAGGGGGGGCAGAATGAACACTGAAGCTTTCTTT
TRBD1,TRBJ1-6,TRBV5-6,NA,CASSVTGVSPLHF,TGTGCCAGCAGCGTAACAGGGGTGTCACCCCTCCACTTT
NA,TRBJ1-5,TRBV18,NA,CASSQRYSGEGQPQHF,TGTGCCAGCTCACAGCGATACTCAGGGGAGGGTCAGCCCCAGCATTTT
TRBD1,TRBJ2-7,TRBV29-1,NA,CSILTGTGGYEQYF,TGCAGCATCCTCACTGGGACAGGGGGCTACGAGCAGTACTTC
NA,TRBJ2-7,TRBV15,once,CATSREDYLNEQYF,TGTGCCACCAGCAGAGAGGACTACCTCAACGAGCAGTACTTC
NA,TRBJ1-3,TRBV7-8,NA,CASSMHRANSGNTIYF,TGTGCCAGCAGCATGCACCGGGCCAACTCTGGAAACACCATATATTTT
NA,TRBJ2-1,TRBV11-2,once,CASSLAGQYNEQFF,TGTGCCAGCAGCTTAGCGGGGCAGTACAATGAGCAGTTCTTC
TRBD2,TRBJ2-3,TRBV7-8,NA,CASSLVPNLGLNSGRAFDTQYF,TGTGCCAGCAGCTTAGTGCCAAACCTAGGCCTCAACAGCGGGAGGGCCTTCGATACGCAGTATTTT
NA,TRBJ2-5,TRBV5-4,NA,CASSLRETQYF,TGTGCCAGCAGCTTAAGAGAGACCCAGTACTTC
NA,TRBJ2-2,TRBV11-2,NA,CASSLGLNTGELFF,TGTGCCAGCAGCTTAGGTCTGAACACCGGGGAGCTGTTTTTT
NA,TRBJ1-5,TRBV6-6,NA,CAAGGNQPQHF,TGTGCCGCCGGGGGCAATCAGCCCCAGCATTTT
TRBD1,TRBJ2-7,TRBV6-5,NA,CASTLEDRGTYGQYF,TGTGCCAGCACTTTAGAGGACAGGGGAACCTACGGGCAGTACTTC
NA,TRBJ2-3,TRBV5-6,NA,CASSLVAVIDTQYF,TGTGCCAGCAGCTTGGTGGCCGTCATAGATACGCAGTATTTT